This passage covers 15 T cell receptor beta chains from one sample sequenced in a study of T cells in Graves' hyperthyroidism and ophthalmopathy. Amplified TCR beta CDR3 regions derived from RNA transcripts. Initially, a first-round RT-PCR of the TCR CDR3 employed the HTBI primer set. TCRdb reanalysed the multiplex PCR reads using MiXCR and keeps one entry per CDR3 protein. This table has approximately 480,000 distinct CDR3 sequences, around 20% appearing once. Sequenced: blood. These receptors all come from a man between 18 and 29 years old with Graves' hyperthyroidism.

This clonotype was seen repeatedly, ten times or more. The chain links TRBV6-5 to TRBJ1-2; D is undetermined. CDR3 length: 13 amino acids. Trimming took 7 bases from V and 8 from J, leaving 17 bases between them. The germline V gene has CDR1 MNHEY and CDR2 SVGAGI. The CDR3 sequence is CASTGVPLRGYTF. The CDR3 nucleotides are TGTGCCAGCACCGGAGTACCACTCCGGGGCTACACCTTC.

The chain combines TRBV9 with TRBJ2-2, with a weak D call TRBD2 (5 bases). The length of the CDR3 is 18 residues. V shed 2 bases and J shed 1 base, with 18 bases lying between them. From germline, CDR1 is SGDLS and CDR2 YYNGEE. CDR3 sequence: CASSVRPLGGLNTGELFF. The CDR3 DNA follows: TGTGCCAGCAGCGTGAGACCCCTAGGAGGCCTGAACACCGGGGAGCTGTTTTTT.

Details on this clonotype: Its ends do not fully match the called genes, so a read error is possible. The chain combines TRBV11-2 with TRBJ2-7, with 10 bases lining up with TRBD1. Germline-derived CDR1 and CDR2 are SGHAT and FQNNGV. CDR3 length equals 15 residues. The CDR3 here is CVSSSRQGASYEQYF. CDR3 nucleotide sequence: TGTGTCAGCAGCTCTCGACAGGGGGCCTCCTACGAGCAGTACTTC.

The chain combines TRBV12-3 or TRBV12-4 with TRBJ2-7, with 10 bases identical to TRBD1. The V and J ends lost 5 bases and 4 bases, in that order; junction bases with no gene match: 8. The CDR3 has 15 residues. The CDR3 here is CASSTRDRGLYEQYF. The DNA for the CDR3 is TGTGCCAGCAGTACGAGAGACAGGGGGCTGTACGAGCAGTACTTC.

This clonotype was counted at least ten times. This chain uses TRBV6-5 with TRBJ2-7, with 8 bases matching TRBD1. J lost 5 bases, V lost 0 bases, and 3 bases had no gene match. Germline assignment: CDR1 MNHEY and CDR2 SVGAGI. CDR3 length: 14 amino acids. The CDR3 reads CASSYSGQGHEQYF. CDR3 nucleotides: TGTGCCAGCAGTTACTCCGGACAGGGTCACGAGCAGTACTTC.

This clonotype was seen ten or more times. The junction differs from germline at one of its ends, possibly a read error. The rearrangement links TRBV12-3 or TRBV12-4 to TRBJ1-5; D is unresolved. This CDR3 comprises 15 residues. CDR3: CASKADPIGNQPQHF. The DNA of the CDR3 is TGTGCGAGCAAGGCAGACCCAATTGGCAATCAGCCCCAGCATTTT.

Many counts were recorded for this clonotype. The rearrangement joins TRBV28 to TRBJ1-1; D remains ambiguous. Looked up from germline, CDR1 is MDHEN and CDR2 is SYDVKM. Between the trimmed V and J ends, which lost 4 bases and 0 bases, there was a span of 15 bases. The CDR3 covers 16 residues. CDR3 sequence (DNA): TGTGCCAGCAGTTCAACCGGGCCCTATCTGAACACTGAAGCTTTCTTT. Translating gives CASSSTGPYLNTEAFF.

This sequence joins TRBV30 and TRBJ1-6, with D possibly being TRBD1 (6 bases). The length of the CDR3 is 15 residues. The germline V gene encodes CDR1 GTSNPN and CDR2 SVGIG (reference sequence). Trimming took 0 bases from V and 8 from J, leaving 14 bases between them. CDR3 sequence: CAWSVFKGGDSPLHF. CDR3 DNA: TGTGCCTGGAGTGTCTTTAAAGGGGGTGATTCACCCCTCCACTTT.

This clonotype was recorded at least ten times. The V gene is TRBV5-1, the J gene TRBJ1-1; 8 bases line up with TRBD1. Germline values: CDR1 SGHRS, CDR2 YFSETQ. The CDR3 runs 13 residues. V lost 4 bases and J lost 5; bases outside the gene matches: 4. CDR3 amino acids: CASSLDRETEAFF. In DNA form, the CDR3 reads TGCGCCAGCAGCCTGGACAGGGAGACTGAAGCTTTCTTT.

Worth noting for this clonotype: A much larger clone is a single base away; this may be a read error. The CDR3 spells CSVGQLNTDTQYF. CDR3 DNA sequence: TGCAGCGTTGGACAGCTTAACACAGATACGCAGTATTTT. V and J are TRBV29-1 and TRBJ2-3; weak D call: TRBD1 (5 bases). CDR1 is SQVTM, CDR2 ANQGSEA, per germline. V dropped 4 bases and J dropped 2 bases, with 10 bases sitting between them. The CDR3 covers 13 residues.

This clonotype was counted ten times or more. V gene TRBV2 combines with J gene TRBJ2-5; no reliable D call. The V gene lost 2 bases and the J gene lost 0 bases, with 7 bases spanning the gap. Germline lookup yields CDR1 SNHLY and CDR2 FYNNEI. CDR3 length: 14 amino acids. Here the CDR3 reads CASSEPGYQETQYF. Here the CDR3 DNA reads TGTGCCAGCAGTGAACCGGGTTACCAAGAGACCCAGTACTTC.

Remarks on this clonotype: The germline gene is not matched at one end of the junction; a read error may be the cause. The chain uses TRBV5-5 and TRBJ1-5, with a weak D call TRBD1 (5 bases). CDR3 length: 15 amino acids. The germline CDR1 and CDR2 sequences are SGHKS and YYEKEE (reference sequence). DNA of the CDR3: TGTGCCAGCAGCCCTGAACAGGTTAGCTATCAGCCCCAGCATTTT. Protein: CASSPEQVSYQPQHF.

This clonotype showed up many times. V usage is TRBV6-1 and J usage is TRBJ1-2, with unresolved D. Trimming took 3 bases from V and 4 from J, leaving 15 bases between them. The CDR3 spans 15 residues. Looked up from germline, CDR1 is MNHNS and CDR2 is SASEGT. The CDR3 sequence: CASSDVPPRTYGYTF. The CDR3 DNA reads TGTGCCAGCAGTGATGTCCCACCCAGGACCTATGGCTACACCTTC.

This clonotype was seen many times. Here the CDR3 DNA reads TGTGCCAGCAGCACCACCGGGACGGGTTCTTATGGCTACACCTTC. Translation gives CASSTTGTGSYGYTF. The rearrangement joins TRBV6-1 to TRBJ1-2; D might be TRBD1 (5 bases). Germline lookup yields CDR1 MNHNS and CDR2 SASEGT. The CDR3 totals 15 residues. The V and J ends lost 6 bases and 5 bases respectively, with 19 bases between them.

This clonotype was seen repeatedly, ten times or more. The CDR3 nucleotides are TGCAGTGCTAGAGGGACTAGCCCTAGAGAAGAGACCCAGTACTTC. Its protein product is CSARGTSPREETQYF. V and J are TRBV20-1 and TRBJ2-5; 8 bases fit TRBD2. The germline V gene encodes CDR1 DFQATT and CDR2 SNEGSKA (reference sequence). J was trimmed by 3 bases and V by 1 base; bases with no gene match: 7. The CDR3 runs to 15 residues.